The entry below gives a single T cell receptor (beta chain) sequence along with its context. The target of this receptor is not known. Qualities for individual bases were not recorded, and no much larger clone is one base off. The data originate from a study of T cell responses to AZD1222 COVID-19 vaccine (dated by TCRdb to the early 2020s). In terms of the full investigation: AZD1222 recipients given second doses at about 4 weeks or at about 12 weeks were pooled, since spike-specific TCR depth and breadth were not found to differ between the two schedules. Trial participants were enrolled into age subgroups of 18-55, 56-69 and 70-plus years, which contained about 150, 27 and 61 TCR-sequenced participants, respectively. TCR sequencing was performed for about 250 trial participants, of whom around 200 were given two doses of AZD1222 and approximately 25 were given two doses of MenACWY control vaccine.

The CDR3 regions of human TCRbeta chains were subjected to immunosequencing. For the original study's pipeline: TCRs in the repertoires were matched against a reference library of SARS-CoV-2-specific TCRs that had been generated with the MIRA antigen-specificity platform. Breadth was defined as the fraction of unique TCRs that were SARS-CoV-2-associated. Depth was defined as the fraction of total T cells that were SARS-CoV-2-associated. Using the MIRA data, every spike-specific TCR was mapped to the spike region that the TCR reacted to and assigned to either a CD4 or a CD8 class. Log10-transformed breadth and depth values were compared by one-way ANOVA with Sidak's multiple comparisons tests. Sourced from immuneACCESS, this table was stored by TCRdb with only in-frame sequences that have V and J called. A share of the clones is absent; for the studies checked, an unresolved V gene accounts for under half, and the remainder has no known explanation. Clonal size and the V and J genes are those of that table, whereas D and trimming came from the DNA. For this sample the table gives roughly 120,000 clones, of which about 88% were detected only once. The leading ten clones occupy approximately 2.4% of the sample.

For CDR1 and CDR2, the germline V gene lists SNHLY and FYNNEI. The CDR3 runs 15 residues from the cysteine to the phenylalanine. Of all the DNA, just the CDR3 is kept, 45 bases in frame from base 1. The germline ends are 16 bases apart after V is trimmed by 7 bases and J by 0 bases. What the authors observed across the whole study: The whole spike protein was spanned by vaccine-associated CD4 TCRs, and dominant responses were seen in regions 160-218 and 743-854. In the small 56-69-year group, the increase in depth fell short of significance, most likely because of low power. Because no day 14 peak-response samples were available, repertoires were characterized only after the peak T cell response. A significant rise in spike-specific TCR breadth and depth was observed after two AZD1222 doses relative to day 0 and relative to MenACWY recipients. Epitopes outside the regions mutated in the B.1.351 and B.1.1.7 variants were reportedly recognized by nearly half of the unique spike-specific TCRs. Participants were mostly white British and included more females than males, and it was suggested by the authors that clonal diversity may have been underestimated. Conclusions about previously exposed vaccinees are limited because only six or seven AZD1222 recipients were SARS-CoV-2 seropositive at baseline.

The time point label, read with the paper, signifies: baseline before first vaccination. The vaccinee samples were drawn from two UK trials, COV001 and COV002, one of which was a single-blind randomized controlled phase 2/3 trial testing AZD1222 (ChAdOx1 nCoV-19) in healthy adults. For TCRbeta chain sequencing, PBMC samples were collected from trial participants at day 0 and at day 28 after the second dose. This clonotype was obtained from an adult in good health. The specimen was peripheral blood, collected on day 0 of AZD1222 vaccination. Rearrangement joined TRBV2 to TRBJ2-7, and the D gene may be TRBD2, 8 bases matching. The bases are TGTGCCAGCAAGGGGGCGGGAGGCTTCTCCTACGAGCAGTACTTC. Its translation reads: CASKGAGGFSYEQYF.